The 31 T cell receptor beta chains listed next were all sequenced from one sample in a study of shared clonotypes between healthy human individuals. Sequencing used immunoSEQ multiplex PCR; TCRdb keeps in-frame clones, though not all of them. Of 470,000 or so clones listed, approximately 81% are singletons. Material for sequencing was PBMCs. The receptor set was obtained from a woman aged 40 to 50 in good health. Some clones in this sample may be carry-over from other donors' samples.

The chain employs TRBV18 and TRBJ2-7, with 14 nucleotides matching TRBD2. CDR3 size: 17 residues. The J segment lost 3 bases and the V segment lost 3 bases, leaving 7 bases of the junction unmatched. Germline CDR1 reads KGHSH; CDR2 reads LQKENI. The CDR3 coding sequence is TGTGCCAGCTCACCTGGACTAGCGGGAGGCGGTTTCTACGAGCAGTACTTC. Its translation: CASSPGLAGGGFYEQYF.

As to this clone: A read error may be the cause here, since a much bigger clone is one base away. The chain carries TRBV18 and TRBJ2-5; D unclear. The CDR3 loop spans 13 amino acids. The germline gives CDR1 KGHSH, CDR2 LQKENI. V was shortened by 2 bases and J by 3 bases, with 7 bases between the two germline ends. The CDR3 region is CASSPNVEETQYF. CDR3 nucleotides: TGTGCCAGCTCACCAAACGTAGAAGAGACCCAGTACTTC.

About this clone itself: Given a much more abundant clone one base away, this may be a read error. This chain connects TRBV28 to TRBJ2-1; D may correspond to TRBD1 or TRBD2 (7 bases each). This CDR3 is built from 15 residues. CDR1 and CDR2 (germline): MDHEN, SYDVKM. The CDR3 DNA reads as TGTGCCAGCAGTCTACAGGGGTTGTGGGAGGGCCCGCCGGTCTTC. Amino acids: CASSLQGLWEGPPVF.

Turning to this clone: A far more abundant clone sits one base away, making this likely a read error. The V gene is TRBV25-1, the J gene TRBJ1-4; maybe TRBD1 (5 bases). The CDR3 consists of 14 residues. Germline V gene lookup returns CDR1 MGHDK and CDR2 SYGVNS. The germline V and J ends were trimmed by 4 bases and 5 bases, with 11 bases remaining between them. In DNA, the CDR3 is TGTGCCAGCAGTGTCGGGGCAGGGAATGAAAAACTGTTTTTT. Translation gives CASSVGAGNEKLFF.

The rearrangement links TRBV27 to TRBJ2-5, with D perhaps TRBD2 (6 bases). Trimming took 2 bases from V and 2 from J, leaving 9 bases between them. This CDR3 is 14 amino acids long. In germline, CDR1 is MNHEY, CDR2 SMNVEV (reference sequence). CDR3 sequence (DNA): TGTGCCAGCAGTTTAGCGGGAAGGCAAGAGACCCAGTACTTC. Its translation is CASSLAGRQETQYF.

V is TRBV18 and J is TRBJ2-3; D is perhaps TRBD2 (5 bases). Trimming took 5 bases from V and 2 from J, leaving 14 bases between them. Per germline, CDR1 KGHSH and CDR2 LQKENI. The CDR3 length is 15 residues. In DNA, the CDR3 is TGTGCCAGCTCAGACTACCAGGCAGACACAGATACGCAGTATTTT. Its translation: CASSDYQADTDTQYF.

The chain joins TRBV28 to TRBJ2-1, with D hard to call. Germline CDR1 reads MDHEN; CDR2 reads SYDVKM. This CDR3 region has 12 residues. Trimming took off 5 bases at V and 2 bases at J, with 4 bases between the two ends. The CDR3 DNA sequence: TGTGCCAGCAGTGCCACCTACAATGAGCAGTTCTTC. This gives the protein CASSATYNEQFF. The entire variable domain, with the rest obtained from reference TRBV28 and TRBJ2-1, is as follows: DVKVTQSSRYLVKRTGEKVFLECVQDMDHENMFWYRQDPGLGLRLIYFSYDVKMKEKGDIPEGYSVSREKKERFSLILESASTNQTSMYLCASSATYNEQFFGPGTRLTVL.

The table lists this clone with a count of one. CDR3 DNA sequence: TGTGCCAGCAGTCAAACAAGGGTTAGCAATCAGCCCCAGCATTTT. This codes for CASSQTRVSNQPQHF. V is TRBV2 and J is TRBJ1-5; no reliable D call. V was clipped by 5 bases and J by 0 bases, with 11 bases between them. Looked up from germline, CDR1 is SNHLY and CDR2 is FYNNEI. The CDR3 extends over 15 amino acids.

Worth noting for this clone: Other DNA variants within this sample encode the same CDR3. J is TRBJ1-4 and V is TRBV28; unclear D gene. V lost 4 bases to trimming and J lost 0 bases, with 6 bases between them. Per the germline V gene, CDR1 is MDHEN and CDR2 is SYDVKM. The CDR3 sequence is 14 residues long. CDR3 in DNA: TGTGCCAGCAGTTCGGGTTCAACTAATGAAAAACTGTTTTTT. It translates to CASSSGSTNEKLFF.

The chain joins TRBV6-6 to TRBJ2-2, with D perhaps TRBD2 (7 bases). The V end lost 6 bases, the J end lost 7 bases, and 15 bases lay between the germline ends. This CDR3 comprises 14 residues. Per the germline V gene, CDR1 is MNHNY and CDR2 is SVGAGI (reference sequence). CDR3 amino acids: CASSPTGGSGELFF. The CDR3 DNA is TGTGCCAGCAGCCCAACGGGGGGCAGCGGGGAGCTGTTTTTT.

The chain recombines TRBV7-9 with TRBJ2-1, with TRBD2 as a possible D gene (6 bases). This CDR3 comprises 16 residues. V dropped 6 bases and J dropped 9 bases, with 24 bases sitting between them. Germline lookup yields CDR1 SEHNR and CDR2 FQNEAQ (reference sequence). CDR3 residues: CASRPSGGAGTGEQFF. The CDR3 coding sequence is TGTGCCAGCAGGCCCTCTGGAGGCGCGGGAACGGGTGAGCAGTTCTTC.

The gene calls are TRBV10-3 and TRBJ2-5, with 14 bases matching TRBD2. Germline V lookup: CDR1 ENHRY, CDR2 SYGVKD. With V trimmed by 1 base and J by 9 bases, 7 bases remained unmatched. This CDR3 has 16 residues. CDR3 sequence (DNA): TGTGCCATCAGTGAGTTGACTAGCGGGAGGGCCGGGTCCCAGTACTTC. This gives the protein CAISELTSGRAGSQYF.

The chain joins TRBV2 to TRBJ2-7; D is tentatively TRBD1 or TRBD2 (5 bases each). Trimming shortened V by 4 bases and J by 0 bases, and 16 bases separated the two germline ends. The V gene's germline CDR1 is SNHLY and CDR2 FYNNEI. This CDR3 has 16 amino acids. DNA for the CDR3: TGTGCCAGCAGTGTTATGGGGACCTCCAGCTCCTACGAGCAGTACTTC. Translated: CASSVMGTSSSYEQYF.

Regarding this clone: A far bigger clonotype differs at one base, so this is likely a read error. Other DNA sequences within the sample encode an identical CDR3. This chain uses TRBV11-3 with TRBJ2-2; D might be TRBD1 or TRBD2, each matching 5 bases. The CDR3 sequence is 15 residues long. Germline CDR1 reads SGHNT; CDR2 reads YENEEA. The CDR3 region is CASSTTLAGTGELFF. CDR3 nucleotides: TGTGCCAGCAGCACCACCCTAGCTGGGACCGGGGAACTGTTTTTT.

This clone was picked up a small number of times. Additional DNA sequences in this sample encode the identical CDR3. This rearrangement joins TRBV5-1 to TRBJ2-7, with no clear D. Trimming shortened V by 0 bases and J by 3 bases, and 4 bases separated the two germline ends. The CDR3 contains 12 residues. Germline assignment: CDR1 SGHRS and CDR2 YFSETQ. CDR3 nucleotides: TGCGCCAGCAGCTTGGATCGCTACGAGCAGTACTTC. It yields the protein CASSLDRYEQYF.

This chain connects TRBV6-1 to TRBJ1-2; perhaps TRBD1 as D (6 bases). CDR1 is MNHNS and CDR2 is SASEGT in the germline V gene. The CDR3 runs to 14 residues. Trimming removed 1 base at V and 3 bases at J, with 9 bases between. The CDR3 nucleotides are TGTGCCAGCAGTGAAGTTGCAGGGGACTATGGCTACACCTTC. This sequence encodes CASSEVAGDYGYTF.

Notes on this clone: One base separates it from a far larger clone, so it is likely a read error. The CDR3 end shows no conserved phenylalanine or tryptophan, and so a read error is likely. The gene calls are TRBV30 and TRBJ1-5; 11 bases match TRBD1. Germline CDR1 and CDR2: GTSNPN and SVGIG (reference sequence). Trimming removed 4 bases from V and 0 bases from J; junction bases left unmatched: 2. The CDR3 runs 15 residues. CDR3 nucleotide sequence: TGTGCCTGGAAAGGACAGGGGGCTAGCAATCAGCCCCAGCATTAT. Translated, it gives CAWKGQGASNQPQHY.

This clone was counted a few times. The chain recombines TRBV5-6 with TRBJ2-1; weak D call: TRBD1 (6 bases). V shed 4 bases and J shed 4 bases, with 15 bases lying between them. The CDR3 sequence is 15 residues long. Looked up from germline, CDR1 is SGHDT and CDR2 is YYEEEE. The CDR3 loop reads CASSVQGGPYNEQFF. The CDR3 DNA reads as TGTGCCAGCAGCGTACAGGGTGGCCCTTACAATGAGCAGTTCTTC.

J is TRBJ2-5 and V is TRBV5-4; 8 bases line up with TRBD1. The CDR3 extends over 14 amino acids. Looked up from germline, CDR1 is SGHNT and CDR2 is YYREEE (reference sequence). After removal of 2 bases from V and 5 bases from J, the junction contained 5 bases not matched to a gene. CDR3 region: CASSFGTGEETQYF. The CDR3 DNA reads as TGTGCCAGCAGCTTCGGGACAGGCGAGGAGACCCAGTACTTC.

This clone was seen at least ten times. CDR3: CASSLGGWTHYEQYF. CDR3 coding DNA: TGTGCCAGCAGCTTGGGGGGATGGACACACTACGAGCAGTACTTC. This chain connects TRBV5-6 to TRBJ2-7; possibly TRBD1 for D (5 bases). CDR1 is SGHDT and CDR2 is YYEEEE in the germline V gene. This CDR3 contains 15 residues. Trimming stripped 0 bases from V and 3 bases from J, with 13 bases between.

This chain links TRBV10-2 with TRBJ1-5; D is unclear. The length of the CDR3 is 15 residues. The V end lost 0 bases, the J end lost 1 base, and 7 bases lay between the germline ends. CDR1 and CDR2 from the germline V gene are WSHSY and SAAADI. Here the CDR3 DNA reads TGCGCCAGCAGTGAGTCGGGTAGAAGCAATCAGCCCCAGCATTTT. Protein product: CASSESGRSNQPQHF.

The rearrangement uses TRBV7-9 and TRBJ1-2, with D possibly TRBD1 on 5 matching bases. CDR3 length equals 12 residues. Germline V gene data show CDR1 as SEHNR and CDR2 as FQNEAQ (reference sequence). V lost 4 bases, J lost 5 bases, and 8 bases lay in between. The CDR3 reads CASSYDSYGYTF. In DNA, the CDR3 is TGTGCCAGCAGCTACGACAGTTATGGCTACACCTTC.

CDR3 sequence reads: CASSRFGRSYEQYF. The CDR3 bases are TGTGCCAGTAGTCGTTTCGGGAGAAGTTACGAGCAGTACTTC. The chain has TRBV19 and TRBJ2-7; D perhaps matches TRBD2 (6 bases). V lost 5 bases and J 4 bases, leaving 15 bases between the germline ends. The V gene's germline CDR1 is LNHDA and CDR2 SQIVND (reference sequence). This CDR3 spans 14 amino acids.

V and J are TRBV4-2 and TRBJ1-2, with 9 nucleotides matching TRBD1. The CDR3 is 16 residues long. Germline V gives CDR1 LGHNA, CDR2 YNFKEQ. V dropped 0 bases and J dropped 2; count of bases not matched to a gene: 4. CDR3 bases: TGTGCCAGCAGCCAAGAAGGGACAGGGCGAAACTATGGCTACACCTTC. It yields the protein CASSQEGTGRNYGYTF.

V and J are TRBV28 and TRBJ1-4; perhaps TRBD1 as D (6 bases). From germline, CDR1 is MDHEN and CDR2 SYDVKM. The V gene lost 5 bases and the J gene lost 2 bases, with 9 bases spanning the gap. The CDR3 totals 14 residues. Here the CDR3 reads CASSVTGTNEKLFF. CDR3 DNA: TGTGCCAGCAGTGTGACAGGCACTAATGAAAAACTGTTTTTT. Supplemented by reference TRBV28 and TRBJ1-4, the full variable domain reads DVKVTQSSRYLVKRTGEKVFLECVQDMDHENMFWYRQDPGLGLRLIYFSYDVKMKEKGDIPEGYSVSREKKERFSLILESASTNQTSMYLCASSVTGTNEKLFFGSGTQLSVL.

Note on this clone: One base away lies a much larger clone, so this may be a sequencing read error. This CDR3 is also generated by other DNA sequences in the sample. Written as DNA, the CDR3 is TGTGCCAGCAGCTTGGTAGGGGCCGTATCAGATACGCAGTATTTT. Translation gives CASSLVGAVSDTQYF. This chain connects TRBV5-1 to TRBJ2-3; tentative D call: TRBD1 (5 bases). The V gene's germline CDR1 is SGHRS and CDR2 YFSETQ. This CDR3 comprises 15 residues.

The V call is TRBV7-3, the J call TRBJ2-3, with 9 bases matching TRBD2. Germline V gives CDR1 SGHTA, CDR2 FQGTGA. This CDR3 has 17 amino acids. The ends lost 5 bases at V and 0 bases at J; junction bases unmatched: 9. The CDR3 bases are TGTGCCAGCAGCCCCAACACGGGACTAGCTAGCACAGATACGCAGTATTTT. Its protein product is CASSPNTGLASTDTQYF.

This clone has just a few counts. The CDR3 spells CASSLGTFAGGEQFF. The CDR3 DNA sequence: TGTGCCAGCAGCTTAGGGACTTTCGCCGGGGGGGAGCAGTTCTTC. J is TRBJ2-1 and V is TRBV11-2; 7 positions agree with TRBD2. The CDR3 covers 15 residues. The ends lost 1 base at V and 10 bases at J; junction bases unmatched: 10. CDR1 and CDR2 from the germline V gene are SGHAT and FQNNGV. Variable domain in full (rest from reference TRBV11-2 and TRBJ2-1): EAGVAQSPRYKIIEKRQSVAFWCNPISGHATLYWYQQILGQGPKLLIQFQNNGVVDDSQLPKDRFSAERLKGVDSTLKIQPAKLEDSAVYLCASSLGTFAGGEQFFGPGTRLTVL.

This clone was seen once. In nucleotides, the CDR3 is TGTGCCATCAGTGAGACTGCATTAGAGACCCAGTACTTC. Protein: CAISETALETQYF. The chain links TRBV10-3 to TRBJ2-5; D gene ambiguous. Between the trimmed V and J ends, which lost 2 bases and 4 bases, there was a span of 8 bases. Germline assignment: CDR1 ENHRY and CDR2 SYGVKD. The CDR3 consists of 13 residues.

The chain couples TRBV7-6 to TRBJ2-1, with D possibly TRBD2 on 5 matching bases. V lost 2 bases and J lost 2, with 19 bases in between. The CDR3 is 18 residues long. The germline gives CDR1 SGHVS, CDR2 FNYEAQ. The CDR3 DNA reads TGTGCCAGCAGCTTATCTCGGCATACCAGCGGACCCTACAATGAGCAGTTCTTC. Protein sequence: CASSLSRHTSGPYNEQFF.

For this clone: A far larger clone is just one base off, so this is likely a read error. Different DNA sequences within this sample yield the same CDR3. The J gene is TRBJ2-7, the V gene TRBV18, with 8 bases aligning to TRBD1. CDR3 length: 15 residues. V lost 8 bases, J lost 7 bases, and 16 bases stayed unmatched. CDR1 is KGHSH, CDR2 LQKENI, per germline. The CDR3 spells CASTNPETGVDEQYF. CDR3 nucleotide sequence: TGTGCCAGCACTAACCCGGAGACAGGGGTAGATGAGCAGTACTTC. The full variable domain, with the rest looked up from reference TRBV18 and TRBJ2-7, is NAGVMQNPRHLVRRRGQEARLRCSPMKGHSHVYWYRQLPEEGLKFMVYLQKENIIDESGMPKERFSAEFPKEGPSILRIQQVVRGDSAAYFCASTNPETGVDEQYFGPGTRLTVT.